This T cell receptor beta chain was found in a study of monozygotic twins with inflammatory bowel disease. Germline CDR1 is MDHEN and CDR2 is SYDVKM. CDR3 size: 15 residues. Incorporation of UMIs carrying a 6-nucleotide sample barcode was performed by template switching. Following a re-call of the 5' RACE reads, TCRdb has one entry per CDR3 protein and lacks DNA. The specimen's table records some 170,000 distinct CDR3 sequences. The genes are TRBV28 and TRBJ2-3; TCRdb reports TRBD1, a call that lacks DNA to check it against. The specimen sequenced was blood. This sequence was found in a human donor with ulcerative colitis or Crohn's disease, or a healthy co-twin of an affected twin (not recorded which). This chain's CDR3 is CASSPFWPREDTQYF.